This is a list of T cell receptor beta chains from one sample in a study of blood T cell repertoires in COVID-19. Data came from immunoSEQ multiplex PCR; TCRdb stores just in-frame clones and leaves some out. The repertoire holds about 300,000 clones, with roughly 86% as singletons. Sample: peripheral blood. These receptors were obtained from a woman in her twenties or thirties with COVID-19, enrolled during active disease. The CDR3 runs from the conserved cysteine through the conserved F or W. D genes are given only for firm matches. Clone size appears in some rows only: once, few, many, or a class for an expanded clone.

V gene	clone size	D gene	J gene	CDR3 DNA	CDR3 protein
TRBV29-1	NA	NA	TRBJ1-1	TGCAGCATCACGGAGGTCGGCTCCAGTGAAGCTTTCTTT	CSITEVGSSEAFF
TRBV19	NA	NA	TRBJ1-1	TGTGCCAGTAGAAATATGGCGGGGATGAACACTGAAGCTTTCTTT	CASRNMAGMNTEAFF
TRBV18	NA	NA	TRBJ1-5	TGTGCCAGCTCACCCTTTTCGGGGTATCAGCCCCAGCATTTT	CASSPFSGYQPQHF
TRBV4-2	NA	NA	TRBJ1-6	TGTGCCAGCAGCCAAGAAGAGGGTAATTCACCCCTCCACTTT	CASSQEEGNSPLHF
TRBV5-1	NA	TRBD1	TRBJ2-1	TGCGCCAGCAGCTTACACAGGGGGCGGAATGAGCAGTTCTTC	CASSLHRGRNEQFF
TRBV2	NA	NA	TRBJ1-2	TGTGCCAGCACAGGGGACGACTATGGCTACACCTTC	CASTGDDYGYTF
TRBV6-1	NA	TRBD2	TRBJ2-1	TGTGCCAGCAGTGAAATAGCGGGGGGTTACAATGAGCAGTTCTTC	CASSEIAGGYNEQFF
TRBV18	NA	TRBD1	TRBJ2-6	TGTGCCAGCTCACCAGACAGGGTCTCTGGGGCCAACGTCCTGACTTTC	CASSPDRVSGANVLTF
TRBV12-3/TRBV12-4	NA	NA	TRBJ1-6	TGTGCCAGCAGTTTCTCGAGTCCACCCCTCCACTTT	CASSFSSPPLHF
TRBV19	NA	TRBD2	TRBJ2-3	TGTGCCAGTAGTCGACTAGCGGCTGACACAGATACGCAGTATTTT	CASSRLAADTDTQYF
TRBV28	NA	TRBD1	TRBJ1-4	TGTGCCAGCAGTTTACAAGACAGGGCGGGGGAAAAACTGTTTTTT	CASSLQDRAGEKLFF
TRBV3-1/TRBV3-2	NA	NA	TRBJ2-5	TGTGCCAGCAGCCAAGATGCGAGGACCCAGTACTTC	CASSQDARTQYF
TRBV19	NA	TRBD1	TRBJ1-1	TGTGCCAGTAGCCCCGGGACAGCATACACTGAAGCTTTCTTT	CASSPGTAYTEAFF
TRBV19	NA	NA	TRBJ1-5	TGTGCCAGTAGTTCAGGGAATAGCAATCAGCCCCAGCATTTT	CASSSGNSNQPQHF
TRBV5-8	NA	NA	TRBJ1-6	TGTGCCAGCAGCTTTGAGGGATCCTATAATTCACCCCTCCACTTT	CASSFEGSYNSPLHF
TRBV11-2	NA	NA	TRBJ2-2	TGTGCCAGCAGCCCAAGGACAGTATCGTTTTTT	CASSPRTVSFF
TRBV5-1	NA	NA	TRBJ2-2	TGCGCCAGCAGCTTGGATTCGGGGTACGGGGAGCTGTTTTTT	CASSLDSGYGELFF
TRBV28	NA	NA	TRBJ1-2	TGTGCCAGCAGCTCCCTTGAGGGCCGGGGCTACACCTTC	CASSSLEGRGYTF
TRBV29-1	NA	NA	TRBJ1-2	TGCAGCGTGCAGGGGAGGGGTGGCTACACCTTC	CSVQGRGGYTF
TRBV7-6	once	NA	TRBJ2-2	TGTGCCAGCAGCTTATCGCGGCGAGAGAACACCGGGGAGCTGTTTTTT	CASSLSRRENTGELFF